This TCR beta chain was observed in a study of shared clonotypes between healthy human individuals. Study findings and constraints: With a few donors compared, approximately 5.5% of naive CD4 clonotypes were shared.

The CDR3 is made up of 13 amino acids. Germline V gene data show CDR1 as SGHKS and CDR2 as YYEKEE (reference sequence). Trimming shortened V by 3 bases and J by 4 bases, and 10 bases separated the two germline ends. In the case of this clone: Its target is unknown.

Genomic DNA of every subset was divided equally among multiple immunoSEQ plates. Sequencing was performed with immunoSEQ multiplex PCR; in TCRdb, only in-frame clones are kept and a portion is missing. The sample gives roughly 2.2 million clones, roughly 93% of which show up once; about 0.39% is in the top ten. The donors, healthy adults who were HIV-negative, had experienced no recent acute infections or vaccinations. Sequences were obtained from naive CD4+ T cells from PBMCs. Subset of the sample: CD45RA+ positively selected. The rearrangement joins TRBV5-5 to TRBJ1-1, with D possibly TRBD1 on 5 matching bases. The TCR comes from a man aged 18 to 29 in good health. Some clones in this sample may be carry-over from other donors' samples. Here the CDR3 DNA reads TGTGCCAGCAGCTGGAGGGGAACCACTGAAGCTTTCTTT. It specifies CASSWRGTTEAFF.